This record looks at one T cell receptor (beta chain) sequence and its context. Its antigen remains unknown. Germline-derived CDR1 and CDR2 are SGHNT and YYREEE (reference sequence). The CDR3 contains 13 residues. J gave up 6 bases and V 5 bases, and 5 bases lay outside the gene matches. Amplification used 60 Vbeta primers and 13 Jbeta primers. Data came from immunoSEQ multiplex PCR; TCRdb stores just in-frame clones and leaves some out. Of about 130,000 clones listed, about 8.9% are singletons. The data were taken from a study of cytomegalovirus exposure and HLA in healthy donors. Study as a whole: Genetic ancestry analysis placed over 65% of the 398 donors that were genotyped in the Caucasian-associated cluster.

Study-level results: Fewer N-insertions (relative to the roughly 730-donor mean) were reportedly seen in an Asian-associated ancestry cluster in a later analysis. In an earlier analysis, productive rearrangement rates for most beta V segments clustered near 87% or 30%.

The receptor was derived from a man aged 50-60 years in good health and CMV-seronegative. V and J are TRBV5-4 and TRBJ1-2, with 9 bases matching TRBD1. Sequenced input: PBMCs. The CDR3 loop reads CASSLDRGNGYTF. In nucleotides, the CDR3 is TGTGCCAGCAGTCTCGACAGGGGGAATGGCTACACCTTC.